The 23 T cell receptor beta chains below all came from one sample that was sequenced in a study of T cell repertoires in cytomegalovirus infection. These receptors' targets are unknown. TCRdb used MiXCR to reprocess the reads, holding one entry per CDR3 protein. The sample carries hundreds of thousands of distinct CDR3 sequences, around 32% recorded once. The specimen was cultured CD8+ T cells from PBMCs, collected from culture after CMV antigen stimulation. These receptors originate from a human donor in good health (CMV status not recorded). Some clones in this sample may be carry-over from other donors' samples.

Of note for this clonotype: A single base separates this from a much larger clone, so it may be a read error. The chain uses TRBV3-1 and TRBJ1-1; D is unresolved. This CDR3 region has 13 residues. Germline assignment: CDR1 LGHDT and CDR2 YNNKEL (reference sequence). CDR3: CVSSQGGSDVAFF. CDR3 sequence (DNA): TGTGTCAGCAGCCAAGGAGGATCCGATGTAGCTTTCTTT.

This CDR3 is CASSPRTGLAEQYF. The DNA of the CDR3 is TGTGCCAGCAGTCCCCGGACAGGGCTGGCCGAGCAGTACTTC. The V and J genes are TRBV6-6 and TRBJ2-7; 8 bases match TRBD1. The V gene end was trimmed by 5 bases and the J gene end by 6 bases; junction bases not matched to a gene: 9. This CDR3 is built from 14 residues. Germline V gene data show CDR1 as MNHNY and CDR2 as SVGAGI (reference sequence).

This chain links TRBV2 with TRBJ2-1; D might be TRBD2 (6 bases). Germline V gives CDR1 SNHLY, CDR2 FYNNEI. This CDR3 region has 14 residues. Trimming removed 0 bases at V and 8 bases at J, with 11 bases between. CDR3 bases: TGTGCCAGCAGTGAAGCGGGACTGGGTGATGAGCAGTTCTTC. This sequence encodes CASSEAGLGDEQFF.

Ten or more counts support this clonotype. V is TRBV7-2 and J is TRBJ1-1, with D perhaps TRBD1 (6 bases). In germline, CDR1 is SGHTA, CDR2 FQGNSA. This CDR3 is built from 14 residues. V gave up 8 bases and J gave up 3 bases, with 16 bases separating them. CDR3 loop: CASSRGGTYTEAFF. In DNA form, the CDR3 reads TGTGCCAGCTCCAGGGGCGGGACTTACACTGAAGCTTTCTTT.

This clonotype showed up just once. The chain has TRBV2 and TRBJ2-2; 15 bases fit TRBD2. This CDR3 region has 15 residues. Looked up from germline, CDR1 is SNHLY and CDR2 is FYNNEI. Unmatched junction bases numbered 5, after V lost 9 bases and J lost 6 bases. For the CDR3, the DNA is TGTGCCAGGGGACTAGCGGGGGGCCGGGCCGGGGAGCTGTTTTTT. Residues: CARGLAGGRAGELFF.

The chain employs TRBV7-9 and TRBJ2-7, with a weak D call TRBD2 (6 bases). The CDR3 length is 15 residues. Between the trimmed V and J ends, which lost 5 bases and 2 bases, there was a span of 16 bases. Per the germline V gene, CDR1 is SEHNR and CDR2 is FQNEAQ (reference sequence). As DNA, the CDR3 is TGTGCCAGCAGCCCGTTCCAGGGACTGACCTACGAGCAGTACTTC. Its translation: CASSPFQGLTYEQYF.

This clonotype has just a few counts. V and J are TRBV27 and TRBJ1-5; TRBD1 matches at 7 bases. This CDR3 comprises 14 residues. The germline CDR1 and CDR2 sequences are MNHEY and SMNVEV (reference sequence). The V segment lost 6 bases and the J segment 6 bases; nucleotides outside the gene matches: 8. CDR3 residues: CASRPEQGSQPQHF. CDR3 in DNA: TGTGCCAGCAGGCCCGAACAGGGGAGTCAGCCCCAGCATTTT.

This clonotype showed up many times. The rearrangement uses TRBV7-6 and TRBJ2-2; D is uncertain. The germline gives CDR1 SGHVS, CDR2 FNYEAQ. The CDR3 totals 15 residues. V dropped 2 bases and J dropped 0 bases, with 7 bases sitting between them. CDR3: CASSLSGSNTGELFF. The CDR3 DNA reads TGTGCCAGCAGCTTAAGTGGTTCGAACACCGGGGAGCTGTTTTTT.

The chain has TRBV27 and TRBJ2-1; possibly TRBD2 for D (5 bases). The germline gives CDR1 MNHEY, CDR2 SMNVEV (reference sequence). The length of the CDR3 is 16 residues. Trimming shortened V by 2 bases and J by 0 bases, and 11 bases separated the two germline ends. The chain's CDR3 is CASSLAAGISYNEQFF. The CDR3 DNA is TGTGCCAGCAGTTTAGCGGCGGGCATCTCCTACAATGAGCAGTTCTTC.

The chain is built from TRBV2 and TRBJ2-1; unclear D gene. The CDR3 is 16 amino acids. Germline lookup yields CDR1 SNHLY and CDR2 FYNNEI. The germline V and J ends were trimmed by 2 bases and 4 bases, with 15 bases remaining between them. The CDR3 DNA follows: TGTGCCAGCAGTGAACGTCCCGGGTGGGGTTACAATGAGCAGTTCTTC. Its translation: CASSERPGWGYNEQFF.

This clonotype was observed many times. V usage is TRBV7-9 and J usage is TRBJ2-6; 10 nucleotides match TRBD2. Germline CDR1 SEHNR, CDR2 FQNEAQ (reference sequence). The CDR3 has 18 amino acids. V gave up 6 bases and J gave up 4 bases; unmatched junction bases: 12. The CDR3 reads CASRPPAGGGTGANVLTF. The CDR3 coding sequence is TGTGCCAGCAGACCCCCAGCGGGGGGGGGAACCGGGGCCAACGTCCTGACTTTC.

The rearrangement links TRBV12-3 or TRBV12-4 to TRBJ1-5; TRBD1 is a possible D gene (5 bases). The CDR3 length is 14 residues. The V end lost 8 bases, the J end lost 3 bases, and 14 bases lay between the germline ends. The DNA of the CDR3 is TGTGCCAGCCTAAGGTCCAGGGACAATCAGCCCCAGCATTTT. It is translated as CASLRSRDNQPQHF.

In its sample, this clonotype was seen many times. V usage is TRBV4-1 and J usage is TRBJ1-1; perhaps TRBD1 as D (6 bases). The germline V and J ends were trimmed by 3 bases and 7 bases, with 18 bases remaining between them. Germline V gene data show CDR1 as MGHRA and CDR2 as YSYEKL. This CDR3 is built from 15 residues. The CDR3 spells CASSQPGAFNLEAFF. CDR3 nucleotide sequence: TGCGCCAGCAGCCAGCCAGGGGCTTTTAACCTTGAAGCTTTCTTT.

V usage is TRBV27 and J usage is TRBJ1-5; D call uncertain. Germline V gene data show CDR1 as MNHEY and CDR2 as SMNVEV (reference sequence). This CDR3 region has 13 residues. Trimming removed 2 bases at V and 6 bases at J, with 8 bases between. CDR3 in amino acids: CASSLRGFQPQHF. CDR3 nucleotide sequence: TGTGCCAGCAGTTTACGTGGGTTTCAGCCCCAGCATTTT.

This clonotype was counted between two and nine times. This chain joins TRBV6-1 and TRBJ1-5, with D tentatively TRBD1 (5 bases). Trimming shortened V by 4 bases and J by 2 bases, and 12 bases separated the two germline ends. The CDR3 length is 15 residues. Looked up from germline, CDR1 is MNHNS and CDR2 is SASEGT. DNA for the CDR3: TGTGCCAGCAGTGGACCAGCGGGGGGCAATCAGCCCCAGCATTTT. Translated: CASSGPAGGNQPQHF.

This clonotype was found a few times. The chain is built from TRBV7-3 and TRBJ2-3, with 8 nucleotides matching TRBD2. Germline values: CDR1 SGHTA, CDR2 FQGTGA. Trimming at V came to 1 base and at J to 3 bases, leaving 3 bases not matched to a gene. The CDR3 runs 15 residues. CDR3 in DNA: TGTGCCAGCAGCTTAAACCCGGGGGGGACAGATACGCAGTATTTT. Protein sequence: CASSLNPGGTDTQYF.

This clonotype occurred a few times. This chain joins TRBV7-9 and TRBJ2-1; 10 bases agree with TRBD1. J lost 7 bases, V lost 8 bases, and 17 bases had no gene match. The CDR3 sequence is 17 residues long. Germline CDR1 and CDR2: SEHNR and FQNEAQ (reference sequence). DNA for the CDR3: TGTGCCAGCCTTTTCGGGTTTGGGGGACAGGGGCGGAATGAGCAGTTCTTC. Protein product: CASLFGFGGQGRNEQFF.

The V call is TRBV5-6, the J call TRBJ2-3, with D unclear. Trimming shortened V by 5 bases and J by 3 bases, and 7 bases separated the two germline ends. Germline V gene sequence: CDR1 SGHDT, CDR2 YYEEEE. The CDR3 sequence is 12 residues long. In nucleotides, the CDR3 is TGTGCCAGCAGTCACGGTACAGATACGCAGTATTTT. This encodes CASSHGTDTQYF.

The rearrangement joins TRBV12-3 or TRBV12-4 to TRBJ2-3; 8 nucleotides align to TRBD1. The trim removed 4 bases at V and 5 bases at J, leaving 14 bases unmatched. The CDR3 is 17 residues long. This chain's CDR3 is CASSSHRTGSPLDTQYF. The CDR3 DNA follows: TGTGCCAGCAGTTCCCACCGGACAGGGAGTCCCCTAGATACGCAGTATTTT.

This clonotype was seen more than once but under ten times. This chain uses TRBV5-4 with TRBJ1-2; D uncertain. This CDR3 has 13 amino acids. Germline CDR1 and CDR2: SGHNT and YYREEE (reference sequence). Trimming pared 5 bases from V and 8 bases from J, leaving 16 bases between. The CDR3 DNA reads as TGTGCCAGCAGTACGGGTACCGGTGGCGGCTACACCTTC. Protein product: CASSTGTGGGYTF.

V is TRBV6-5 and J is TRBJ1-2; D not resolved. The CDR3 is 14 amino acids. The V gene lost 0 bases and the J gene lost 8 bases, with 13 bases spanning the gap. Germline V CDR1 and CDR2: MNHEY, SVGAGI. Written as DNA, the CDR3 is TGTGCCAGCAGTTACTCGAAGACTCCTATAGGCTACACCTTC. This gives the protein CASSYSKTPIGYTF.

The chain couples TRBV9 to TRBJ1-2; maybe TRBD1 (5 bases). Germline V gene lookup returns CDR1 SGDLS and CDR2 YYNGEE. The CDR3 is 14 residues long. V shed 3 bases and J shed 8 bases, with 17 bases lying between them. CDR3 sequence (DNA): TGTGCCAGCAGCGACCGGGACGCCAATCTGGGCTACACCTTC. Residues: CASSDRDANLGYTF.

This clonotype was counted once. The chain carries TRBV7-2 and TRBJ2-7; possibly TRBD1 for D (5 bases). Trimming took off 10 bases at V and 3 bases at J, with 13 bases between the two ends. Per the germline V gene, CDR1 is SGHTA and CDR2 is FQGNSA. The CDR3 sequence is 12 residues long. The CDR3 DNA reads as TGTGCCAACAGATACGACAGCTACGAGCAGTACTTC. Its translation is CANRYDSYEQYF.